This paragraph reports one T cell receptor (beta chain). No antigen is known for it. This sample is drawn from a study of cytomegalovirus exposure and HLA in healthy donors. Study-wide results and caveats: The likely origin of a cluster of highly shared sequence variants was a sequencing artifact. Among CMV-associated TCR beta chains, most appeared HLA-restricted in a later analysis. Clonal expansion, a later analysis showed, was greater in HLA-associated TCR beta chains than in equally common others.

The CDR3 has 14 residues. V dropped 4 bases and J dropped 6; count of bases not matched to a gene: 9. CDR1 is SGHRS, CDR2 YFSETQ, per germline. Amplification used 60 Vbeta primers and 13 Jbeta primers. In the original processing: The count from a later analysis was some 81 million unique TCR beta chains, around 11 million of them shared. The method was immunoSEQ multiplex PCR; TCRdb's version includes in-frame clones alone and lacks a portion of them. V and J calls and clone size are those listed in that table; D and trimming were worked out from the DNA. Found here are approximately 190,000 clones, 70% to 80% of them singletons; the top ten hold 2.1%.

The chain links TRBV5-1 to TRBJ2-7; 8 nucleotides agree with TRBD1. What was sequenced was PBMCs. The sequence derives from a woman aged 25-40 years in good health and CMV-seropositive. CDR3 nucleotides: TGCGCCAGCAGCGTGACAGGGGACTCCAGCGAGCAGTACTTC. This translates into CASSVTGDSSEQYF.